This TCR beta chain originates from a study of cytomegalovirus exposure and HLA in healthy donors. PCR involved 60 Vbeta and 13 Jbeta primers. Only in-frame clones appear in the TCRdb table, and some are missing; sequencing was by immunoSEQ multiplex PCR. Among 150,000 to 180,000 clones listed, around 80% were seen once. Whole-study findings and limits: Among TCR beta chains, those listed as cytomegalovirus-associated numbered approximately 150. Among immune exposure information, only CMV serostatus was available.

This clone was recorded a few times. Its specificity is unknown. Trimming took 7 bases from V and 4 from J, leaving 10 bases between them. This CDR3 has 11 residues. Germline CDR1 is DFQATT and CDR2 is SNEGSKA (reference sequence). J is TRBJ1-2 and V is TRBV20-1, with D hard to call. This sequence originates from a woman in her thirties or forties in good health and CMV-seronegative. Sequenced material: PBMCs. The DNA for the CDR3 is TGCAGTGGAGAGAGAGGCTATGGCTACACCTTC. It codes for CSGERGYGYTF.